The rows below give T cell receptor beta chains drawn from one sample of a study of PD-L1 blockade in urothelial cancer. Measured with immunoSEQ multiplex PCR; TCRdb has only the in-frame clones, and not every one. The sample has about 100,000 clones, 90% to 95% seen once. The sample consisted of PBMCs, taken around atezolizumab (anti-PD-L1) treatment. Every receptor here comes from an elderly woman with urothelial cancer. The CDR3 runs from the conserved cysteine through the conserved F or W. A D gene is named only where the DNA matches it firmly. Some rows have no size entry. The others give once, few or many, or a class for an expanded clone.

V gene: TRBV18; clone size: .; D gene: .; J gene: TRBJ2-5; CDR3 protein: CASSPREETQYF; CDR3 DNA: TGTGCCAGCTCACCACGAGAAGAGACCCAGTACTTC
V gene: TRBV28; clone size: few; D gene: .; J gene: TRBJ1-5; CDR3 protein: CATRGSLQPQHF; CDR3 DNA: TGTGCCACACGGGGGAGTCTTCAGCCCCAGCATTTT
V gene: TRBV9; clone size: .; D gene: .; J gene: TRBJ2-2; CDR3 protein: CASSGTQASTGELFF; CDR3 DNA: TGTGCCAGCAGTGGAACTCAGGCCAGCACCGGGGAGCTGTTTTTT
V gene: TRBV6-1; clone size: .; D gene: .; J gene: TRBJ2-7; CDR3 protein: CASRTPQGTYEQYF; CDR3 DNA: TGTGCCAGCAGGACCCCTCAGGGGACCTACGAGCAGTACTTC
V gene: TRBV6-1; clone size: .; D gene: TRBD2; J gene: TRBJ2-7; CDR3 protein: CASSIAGGPYEQYF; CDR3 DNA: TGTGCCAGCAGCATAGCGGGAGGGCCGTACGAGCAGTACTTC
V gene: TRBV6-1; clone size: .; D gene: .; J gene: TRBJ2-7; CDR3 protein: CASSDNSLLHYEQYF; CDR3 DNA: TGTGCCAGCAGTGATAACAGTCTCCTGCACTACGAGCAGTACTTC
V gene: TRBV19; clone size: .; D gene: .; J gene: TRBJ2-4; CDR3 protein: CASSPGHSRAIALAKNIQYF; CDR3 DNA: TGTGCCAGTAGCCCGGGACATTCTAGGGCAATTGCCCTAGCCAAAAACATTCAGTACTTC
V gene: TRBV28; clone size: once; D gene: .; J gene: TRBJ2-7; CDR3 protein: CASSSFRGLSYEQYF; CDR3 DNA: TGTGCCAGCAGTTCGTTCAGGGGATTGTCCTACGAGCAGTACTTC
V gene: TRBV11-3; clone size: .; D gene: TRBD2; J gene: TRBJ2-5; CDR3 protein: CASSNRGREGQETQYF; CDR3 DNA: TGTGCCAGCAGCAACCGTGGGCGGGAGGGACAAGAGACCCAGTACTTC
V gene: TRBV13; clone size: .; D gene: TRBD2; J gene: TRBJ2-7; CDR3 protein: CASSFGLAGYEQYF; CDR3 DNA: TGTGCCAGCAGCTTTGGACTAGCGGGATACGAGCAGTACTTC
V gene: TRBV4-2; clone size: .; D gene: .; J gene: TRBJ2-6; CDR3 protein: CASSQDSMRGRGANVLTF; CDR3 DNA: TGTGCCAGCAGCCAAGATAGTATGCGAGGGCGAGGGGCCAACGTCCTGACTTTC
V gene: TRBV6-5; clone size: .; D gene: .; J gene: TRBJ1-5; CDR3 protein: CASRSDRNSNQPQHF; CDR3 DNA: TGTGCCAGCAGATCAGACAGAAATAGCAATCAGCCCCAGCATTTT
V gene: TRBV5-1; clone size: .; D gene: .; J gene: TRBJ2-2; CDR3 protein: CASSLALLGELFF; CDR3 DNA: TGCGCCAGCAGCTTGGCACTACTCGGGGAGCTGTTTTTT
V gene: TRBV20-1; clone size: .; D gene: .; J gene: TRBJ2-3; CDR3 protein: CSATLPDTQYF; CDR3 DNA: TGCAGTGCTACTCTACCAGATACGCAGTATTTT
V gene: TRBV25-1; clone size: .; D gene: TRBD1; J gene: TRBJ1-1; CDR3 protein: CASSLRWDSMNTEAFF; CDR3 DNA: TGTGCCAGCAGTCTACGCTGGGACAGCATGAACACTGAAGCTTTCTTT
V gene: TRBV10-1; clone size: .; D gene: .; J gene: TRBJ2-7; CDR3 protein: CASSDIRLGSYEQYF; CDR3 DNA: TGCGCCAGCAGTGACATACGACTAGGATCCTACGAGCAGTACTTC
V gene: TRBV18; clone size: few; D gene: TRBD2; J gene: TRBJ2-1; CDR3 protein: CASSPVQREYHEQFF; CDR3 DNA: TGTGCCAGCTCACCAGTCCAGCGGGAGTACCATGAGCAGTTCTTC
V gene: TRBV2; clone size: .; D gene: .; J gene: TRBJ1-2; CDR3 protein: CASTRGDYGYTF; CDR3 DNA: TGTGCCAGCACGCGGGGGGACTATGGCTACACCTTC
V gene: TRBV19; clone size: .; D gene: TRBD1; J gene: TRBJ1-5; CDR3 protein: CASSIETGKRNQPQHF; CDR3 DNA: TGTGCCAGTAGTATAGAGACAGGGAAGAGGAATCAGCCCCAGCATTTT
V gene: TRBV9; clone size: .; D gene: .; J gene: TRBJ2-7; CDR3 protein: CASSVAGAVFYEQYF; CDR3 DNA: TGTGCCAGCAGCGTAGCAGGGGCAGTTTTCTACGAGCAGTACTTC
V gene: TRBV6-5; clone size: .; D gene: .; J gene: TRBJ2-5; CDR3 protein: CASSYSRLGGETQYF; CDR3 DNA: TGTGCCAGCAGTTACTCCCGGTTGGGCGGGGAGACCCAGTACTTC
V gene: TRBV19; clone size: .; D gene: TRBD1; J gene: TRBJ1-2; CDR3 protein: CASRRDRGLGYTF; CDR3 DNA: TGTGCCAGTAGACGGGACAGGGGGCTAGGCTACACCTTC
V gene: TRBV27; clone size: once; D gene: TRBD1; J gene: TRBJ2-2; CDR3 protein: CASSEGQGAPGELFF; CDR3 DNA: TGTGCCAGCAGTGAGGGCCAGGGGGCCCCCGGGGAGCTGTTTTTT
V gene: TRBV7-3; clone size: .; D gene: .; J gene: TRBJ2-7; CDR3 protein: CASSPGGSVYEQYF; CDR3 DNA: TGTGCCAGCAGCCCAGGGGGGAGCGTCTACGAGCAGTACTTC
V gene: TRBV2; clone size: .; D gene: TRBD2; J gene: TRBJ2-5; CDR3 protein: CASDRGGEYQETQYF; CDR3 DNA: TGTGCCAGCGACCGGGGGGGAGAGTACCAAGAGACCCAGTACTTC
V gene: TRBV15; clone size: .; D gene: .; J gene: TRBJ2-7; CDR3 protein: CATSRVFVDEQYF; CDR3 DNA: TGTGCCACCAGCAGAGTCTTTGTTGACGAGCAGTACTTC
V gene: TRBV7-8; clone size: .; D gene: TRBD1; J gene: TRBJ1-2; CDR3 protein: CASSLGKWGQGALGYTF; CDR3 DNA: TGTGCCAGCAGCTTGGGCAAATGGGGACAGGGGGCGCTTGGCTACACCTTC
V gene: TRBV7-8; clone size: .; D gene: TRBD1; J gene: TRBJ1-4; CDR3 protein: CASSLGQALLNEKLFF; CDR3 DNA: TGTGCCAGCAGCTTGGGACAGGCGTTACTTAATGAAAAACTGTTTTTT
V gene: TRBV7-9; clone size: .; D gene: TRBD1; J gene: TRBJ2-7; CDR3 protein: CASSPGGGTGEQYF; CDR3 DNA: TGTGCCAGCAGCCCAGGGGGCGGGACGGGAGAGCAGTACTTC
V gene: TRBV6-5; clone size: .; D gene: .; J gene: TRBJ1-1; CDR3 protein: CASSYLSAGMNTEAFF; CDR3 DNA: TGTGCCAGCAGTTACCTCTCGGCAGGGATGAACACTGAAGCTTTCTTT
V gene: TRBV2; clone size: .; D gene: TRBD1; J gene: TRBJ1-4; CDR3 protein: CASSHRGSTNEKLFF; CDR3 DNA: TGTGCCAGCAGCCACAGGGGGTCAACTAATGAAAAACTGTTTTTT
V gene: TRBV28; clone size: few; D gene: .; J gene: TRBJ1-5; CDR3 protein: CASSLGWARHF; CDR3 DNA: TGTGCCAGCAGTTTAGGGTGGGCGAGGCATTTT
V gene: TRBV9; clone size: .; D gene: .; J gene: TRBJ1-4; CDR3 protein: CASSVAGGVEKLFF; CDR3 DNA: TGTGCCAGCAGCGTAGCCGGGGGGGTTGAAAAACTGTTTTTT
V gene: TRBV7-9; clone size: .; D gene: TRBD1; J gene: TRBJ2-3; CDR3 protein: CASSVIKTGVDSDTQYF; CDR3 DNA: TGTGCCAGCAGCGTGATTAAAACAGGGGTAGATTCTGATACGCAGTATTTT
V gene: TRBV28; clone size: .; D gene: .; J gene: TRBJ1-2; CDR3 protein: CASSWSRVGGYTF; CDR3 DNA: TGTGCCAGCAGTTGGTCCAGGGTAGGTGGCTACACCTTC
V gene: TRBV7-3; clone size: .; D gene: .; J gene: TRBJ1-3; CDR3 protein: CASSSSGGPGNTIYF; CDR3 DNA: TGTGCCAGCAGCTCCTCGGGAGGTCCAGGAAACACCATATATTTT
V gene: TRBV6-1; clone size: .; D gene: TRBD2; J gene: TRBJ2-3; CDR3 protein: CASSDAIGLAGADTQYF; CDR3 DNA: TGTGCCAGCAGTGACGCCATCGGACTAGCGGGAGCAGATACGCAGTATTTT
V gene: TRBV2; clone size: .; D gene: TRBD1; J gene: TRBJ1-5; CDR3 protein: CASRRGQESNQPQHF; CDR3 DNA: TGTGCCAGCAGGAGGGGGCAGGAAAGCAATCAGCCCCAGCATTTT
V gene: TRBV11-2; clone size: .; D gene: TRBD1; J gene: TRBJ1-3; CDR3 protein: CASSSDRAYGNTIYF; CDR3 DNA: TGTGCCAGCAGCTCGGACAGGGCGTATGGAAACACCATATATTTT
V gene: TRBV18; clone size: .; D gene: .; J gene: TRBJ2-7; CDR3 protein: CASSLGVGSYEQYF; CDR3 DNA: TGTGCCAGCTCACTCGGGGTAGGGTCCTACGAGCAGTACTTC
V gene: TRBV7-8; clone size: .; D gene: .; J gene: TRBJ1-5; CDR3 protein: CASSLAPARGNQPQHF; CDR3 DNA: TGTGCCAGCAGCTTAGCCCCCGCCCGAGGCAATCAGCCCCAGCATTTT
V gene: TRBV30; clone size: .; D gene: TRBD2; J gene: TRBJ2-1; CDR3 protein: CAWSGFAGGVGEQFF; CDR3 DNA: TGTGCCTGGAGTGGGTTCGCGGGAGGGGTGGGTGAGCAGTTCTTC
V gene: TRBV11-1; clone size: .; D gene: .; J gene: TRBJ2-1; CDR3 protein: CASSLSSASSYNEQFF; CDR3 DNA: TGTGCCAGCAGCTTGAGTAGCGCCTCCTCCTACAATGAGCAGTTCTTC
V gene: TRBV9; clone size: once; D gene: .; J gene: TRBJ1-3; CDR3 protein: CASTVGEFSGNTIYF; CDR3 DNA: TGTGCCAGCACCGTCGGGGAATTCTCTGGAAACACCATATATTTT
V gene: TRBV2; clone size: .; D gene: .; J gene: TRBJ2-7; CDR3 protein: CASSGWTDSYEQYF; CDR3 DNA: TGTGCCAGCAGCGGATGGACTGACTCCTACGAGCAGTACTTC
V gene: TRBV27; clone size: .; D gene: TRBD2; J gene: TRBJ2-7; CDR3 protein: CASSFGSGMGPLEQYF; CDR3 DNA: TGTGCCAGCAGTTTTGGGAGCGGGATGGGCCCTCTCGAGCAGTACTTC
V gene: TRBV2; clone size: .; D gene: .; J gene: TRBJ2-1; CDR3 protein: CASRSGRGENEQFF; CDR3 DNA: TGTGCCAGCAGGTCGGGGAGGGGGGAAAATGAGCAGTTCTTC
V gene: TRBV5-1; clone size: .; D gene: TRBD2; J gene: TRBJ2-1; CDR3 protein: CASRGLAGGQDEQFF; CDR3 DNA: TGCGCCAGCAGAGGACTAGCGGGAGGCCAGGATGAGCAGTTCTTC
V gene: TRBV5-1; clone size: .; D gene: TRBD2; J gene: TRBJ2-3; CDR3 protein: CASSLGTSGSTDTQYF; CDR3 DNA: TGCGCCAGCAGCTTGGGGACTAGCGGTAGCACAGATACGCAGTATTTT
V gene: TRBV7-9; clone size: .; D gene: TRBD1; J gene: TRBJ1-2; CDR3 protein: CASSFDQGADTF; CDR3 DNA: TGTGCCAGCAGCTTTGACCAGGGGGCCGACACCTTC
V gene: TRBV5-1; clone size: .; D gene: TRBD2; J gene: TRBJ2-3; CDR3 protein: CASSLEGGRTDTQYF; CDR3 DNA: TGCGCCAGCAGCTTGGAGGGCGGGAGGACAGATACGCAGTATTTT
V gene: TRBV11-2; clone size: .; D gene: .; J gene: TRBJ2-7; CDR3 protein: CASSPSGNLEYF; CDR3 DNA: TGTGCCAGCAGCCCTTCAGGGAATCTGGAGTACTTC
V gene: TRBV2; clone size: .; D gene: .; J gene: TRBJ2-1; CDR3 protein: CASSMGGRGGEQFF; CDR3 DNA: TGTGCCAGCAGTATGGGCGGGCGGGGCGGTGAGCAGTTCTTC
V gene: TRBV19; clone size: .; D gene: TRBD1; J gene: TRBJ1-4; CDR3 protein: CASSSPGQPNEKLFF; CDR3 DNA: TGTGCCAGTAGTTCGCCGGGACAGCCGAATGAAAAACTGTTTTTT
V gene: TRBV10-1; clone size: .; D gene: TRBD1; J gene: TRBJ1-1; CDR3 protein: CASSEYTGTADEAFF; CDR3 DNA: TGCGCCAGCAGTGAGTATACCGGGACAGCGGATGAAGCTTTCTTT
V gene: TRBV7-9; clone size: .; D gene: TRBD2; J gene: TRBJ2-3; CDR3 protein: CASSLGASGRRTDTQYF; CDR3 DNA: TGTGCCAGCAGCTTAGGGGCTAGCGGGAGGCGCACAGATACGCAGTATTTT
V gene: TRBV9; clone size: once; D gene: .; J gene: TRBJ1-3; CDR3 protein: CASSVRGHLPGRNTIYF; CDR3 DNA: TGTGCCAGCAGCGTAAGAGGACACCTTCCAGGGAGAAACACCATATATTTT